This entry features one T cell receptor (beta chain) sequence. This sample was taken from a study of blood T cell repertoires in COVID-19. Study-level background: Sites across the United States, Italy and Spain contributed samples from acute and convalescent COVID-19.

The CDR3 extends over 13 amino acids. CDR1 and CDR2 from the germline V gene are KGHSH and LQKENI. V dropped 6 bases and J dropped 6; count of bases not matched to a gene: 2. This table comes from immunoSEQ multiplex PCR, and its TCRdb copy is limited to in-frame clones, with some not included. The data show 150,000 to 200,000 clones, approximately 80% seen once. This chain uses TRBV18 with TRBJ2-1; 10 bases map to TRBD2. Sequenced input: PBMCs or T cells enriched from blood (not recorded which). This sequence originates from a man aged 70-80 years who had been exposed to COVID-19. The CDR3 region has the DNA TGTGCCAGCTCCTGGACTAGCGGCAATGAGCAGTTCTTC. The encoded protein is CASSWTSGNEQFF.